A selection of T cell receptor beta chains follows, all from one sample in a study of OX40 agonist ivuxolimab in advanced cancers. Data came from immunoSEQ multiplex PCR; TCRdb stores just in-frame clones and leaves some out. The table lists approximately 91,000 clones, around 85% of them singletons. Sample: CD4+ or CD8+ T cells sorted from blood, taken in a trial of the OX40 agonist ivuxolimab. The receptor source for this set is an adult with an advanced solid tumor such as melanoma, head and neck, liver or kidney cancer. Each CDR3 is given with its conserved first and last residue. The order of the fields is V gene, J gene, D gene, CDR3 length, CDR3 protein. The D gene is left open where the match is weak.

>TRBV18|TRBJ1-5|TRBD1|14
CASSRQGNDQPQHF
>TRBV7-2|TRBJ2-5|-|14
CASSLVLLQETQYF
>TRBV6-1|TRBJ1-2|-|14
CASRTPTGIGGYTF
>TRBV6-5|TRBJ1-1|TRBD1|14
CASRDNTGGLEAFF
>TRBV6-1|TRBJ1-4|-|16
CASSEYPPRDSEKLFF
>TRBV6-6|TRBJ2-7|TRBD1|15
CASSSPGQGSYEQYF
>TRBV7-9|TRBJ2-3|TRBD1|16
CASSPVGDRGLGTQYF
>TRBV2|TRBJ2-2|-|15
CASSVMTSGTGELFF
>TRBV5-1|TRBJ2-7|-|11
CASSLKGQQYF
>TRBV6-1|TRBJ1-3|-|16
CASSEDRRQSGNTIYF
>TRBV5-1|TRBJ2-3|TRBD1|14
CASRGTGSTDTQYF
>TRBV23-1|TRBJ2-5|-|18
CASSQSIGDFSYQETQYF